The T cell receptor beta chain under discussion was sequenced for a study of T cell changes during pregnancy in multiple sclerosis (dated by TCRdb to about 2019). Context from the whole study: Changes in the T cell repertoire over the course of pregnancy were examined in this study in women with multiple sclerosis.

CDR1 and CDR2 are drawn from the germline V gene (reference sequence): LNHNV, YYDKDF. V sheds 3 bases and J sheds 6 bases, leaving 23 bases between their ends. Reading from cysteine to phenylalanine, the CDR3 counts 17 amino acids. Just the 51-base CDR3 DNA is kept, in frame starting at base 1. On this clone itself: It has no known antigen specificity. Per-nucleotide qualities are absent, and no much larger clonotype sits a single base away.

The library was generated by the immunoSEQ multiplex PCR assay. TCRdb re-hosts the immuneACCESS table, in-frame sequences only. Its copies lack some clones; in the studies checked, an unresolved V gene accounts for under half of them, and the cause for the rest is not known. Within this sample are around 72,000 clones, with 91% of them counted one time only. In total, the top ten clones hold roughly 0.7% of the sample. The sample consisted of peripheral blood, taken in the third trimester of pregnancy. The clonotype originates from a female donor in good health, enrolled as a control in a pregnancy study. The receptor chain draws on TRBV15 and TRBJ1-1; TRBD1 is a possible D gene, resting on 5 matching bases. For the CDR3, the sequence is CATSRGEDGVGRAEAFF. DNA sequence: TGTGCCACCAGCAGGGGGGAGGACGGCGTAGGTAGGGCTGAAGCTTTCTTT.